The 24 T cell receptor beta chains presented below share a single source sample, sequenced in a study of T cells in Graves' hyperthyroidism and ophthalmopathy. Using RNA transcripts as the source, TCR beta CDR3 regions were amplified. An initial round of RT-PCR targeting the TCR CDR3 relied on the HTBI primer set. Each CDR3 protein gets one entry after TCRdb re-called the multiplex PCR reads with MiXCR. The repertoire holds around 690,000 distinct CDR3 sequences, with around 15% as singletons. Specimen: blood. The source is a man aged 45-60 years with Graves' hyperthyroidism.

The sample holds a few counts of this clonotype. This chain connects TRBV30 to TRBJ1-1; D gene ambiguous. CDR1 and CDR2 (germline): GTSNPN, SVGIG (reference sequence). This CDR3 comprises 11 residues. The V end lost 3 bases, the J end lost 3 bases, and 5 bases lay between the germline ends. The CDR3 DNA reads TGTGCCTGGAGACTCTACACTGAAGCTTTCTTT. This encodes CAWRLYTEAFF. Drawing the rest from reference TRBV30 and TRBJ1-1, the complete variable domain is SQTIHQWPATLVQPVGSPLSLECTVEGTSNPNLYWYRQAAGRGLQLLFYSVGIGQISSEVPQNLSASRPQDRQFILSSKKLLLSDSGFYLCAWRLYTEAFFGQGTRLTVV.

In its sample, this clonotype was seen a few times. The genes are TRBV3-1 and TRBJ2-2; 10 bases match TRBD2. J was trimmed by 1 base and V by 8 bases; bases with no gene match: 1. Germline lookup yields CDR1 LGHDT and CDR2 YNNKEL (reference sequence). This CDR3 comprises 14 residues. In DNA, the CDR3 is TGTGCCAGCGGGACTAGCGAGAACACCGGGGAGCTGTTTTTT. It specifies CASGTSENTGELFF.

This clonotype was counted at least ten times. V and J are TRBV2 and TRBJ1-1; TRBD1 is a possible D gene (6 bases). Germline assignment: CDR1 SNHLY and CDR2 FYNNEI. V was cut by 5 bases and J by 2 bases, with 15 bases left in between. This CDR3 comprises 15 residues. The CDR3 nucleotides are TGTGCCAGCAGTTCGACAGGTGCCCCTAACACTGAAGCTTTCTTT. Its protein product is CASSSTGAPNTEAFF.

The V call is TRBV19, the J call TRBJ2-3; 12 nucleotides align to TRBD2. Germline trimming cut 2 bases from V and 6 bases from J; bases unmatched to any gene: 6. In germline, CDR1 is LNHDA, CDR2 SQIVND (reference sequence). There are 16 residues in the CDR3. CDR3 loop: CASSIRRLAGADTQYF. CDR3 in DNA: TGTGCCAGTAGTATAAGAAGACTAGCGGGAGCCGATACGCAGTATTTT. Based on the CDR3 plus reference TRBV19 and TRBJ2-3, the full variable domain is DGGITQSPKYLFRKEGQNVTLSCEQNLNHDAMYWYRQDPGQGLRLIYYSQIVNDFQKGDIAEGYSVSREKKESFPLTVTSAQKNPTAFYLCASSIRRLAGADTQYFGPGTRLTVL.

Regarding this clonotype: A much more abundant neighbour one base away suggests this may be a read error. This chain uses TRBV9 with TRBJ2-1; D not certain. The germline V gene has CDR1 SGDLS and CDR2 YYNGEE. The CDR3 covers 14 residues. CDR3: CANSVGPPGNEQFF. The CDR3 DNA reads TGTGCCAACAGCGTAGGACCCCCTGGGAATGAGCAGTTCTTC.

This clonotype came up a few times. V usage is TRBV7-2 and J usage is TRBJ2-5; D is tentatively TRBD1 or TRBD2 (5 bases each). V lost 5 bases to trimming and J lost 0 bases, with 13 bases between them. The germline gives CDR1 SGHTA, CDR2 FQGNSA. The CDR3 loop spans 15 amino acids. CDR3 amino acids: CASSLRLGDQETQYF. The CDR3 DNA is TGTGCCAGCAGCCTAAGGTTGGGGGACCAAGAGACCCAGTACTTC. Variable domain in full (rest from reference TRBV7-2 and TRBJ2-5): GAGVSQSPSNKVTEKGKDVELRCDPISGHTALYWYRQSLGQGLEFLIYFQGNSAPDKSGLPSDRFSAERTGGSVSTLTIQRTQQEDSAVYLCASSLRLGDQETQYFGPGTRLLVL.

Ten or more counts support this clonotype. The chain uses TRBV18 and TRBJ2-1; TRBD1 matches 8 bases. The CDR3 extends over 15 amino acids. CDR1 is KGHSH, CDR2 LQKENI, per germline. J was trimmed by 4 bases and V by 3 bases; bases with no gene match: 5. As DNA, the CDR3 is TGTGCCAGCTCACCGGGCAGGGGGCAGTACAATGAGCAGTTCTTC. The encoded protein is CASSPGRGQYNEQFF.

This clonotype was observed many times. This sequence joins TRBV6-1 and TRBJ2-7; D is undetermined. CDR3 length equals 13 residues. The germline V gene encodes CDR1 MNHNS and CDR2 SASEGT. V was trimmed by 7 bases and J by 2 bases, leaving 12 bases between them. CDR3 sequence (DNA): TGTGCCAGCAATAGGAGTTATACCTACGAGCAGTACTTC. This gives the protein CASNRSYTYEQYF.

Note on this clonotype: It may be a read error: a sequence one base away is much more abundant. V gene TRBV5-1 combines with J gene TRBJ2-2; 12 bases fit TRBD2. Germline V lookup: CDR1 SGHRS, CDR2 YFSETQ. This CDR3 region has 16 residues. The CDR3 DNA reads as TGCGCCAGCAGCTGGCGGACTAGCGGGACCACCGCGGAGCTGTTTTTT. Its translation is CASSWRTSGTTAELFF.

This clonotype was recorded at least ten times. The chain couples TRBV20-1 to TRBJ1-4; weak D call: TRBD1 (6 bases). CDR1 and CDR2 from the germline V gene are DFQATT and SNEGSKA (reference sequence). V was shortened by 6 bases and J by 8 bases, with 22 bases between the two germline ends. There are 15 residues in the CDR3. The CDR3 sequence: CSAPPPGERGEKLFF. For the CDR3, the DNA is TGCAGTGCCCCCCCTCCAGGGGAAAGAGGGGAAAAACTGTTTTTT.

This clonotype was observed at least ten times. The chain employs TRBV11-2 and TRBJ1-6, with TRBD1 matching 8 bases. This CDR3 contains 15 residues. J was trimmed by 4 bases and V by 4 bases; bases with no gene match: 3. Per germline, CDR1 SGHAT and CDR2 FQNNGV. CDR3 amino acids: CASSWGQAYNSPLHF. The CDR3 coding sequence is TGTGCCAGCAGCTGGGGACAGGCTTATAATTCACCCCTCCACTTT.

This clonotype was found many times. This rearrangement joins TRBV20-1 to TRBJ2-1; 10 bases are shared with TRBD2. CDR1 is DFQATT and CDR2 is SNEGSKA in the germline V gene (reference sequence). The CDR3 covers 15 residues. The V segment lost 0 bases and the J segment 8 bases; nucleotides outside the gene matches: 7. In DNA form, the CDR3 reads TGCAGTGCTAGAGATTCTAGCGGGAGTTTCGATGAGCAGTTCTTC. Amino acids: CSARDSSGSFDEQFF.

Concerning this clonotype: Being one base from a much bigger clone, this may be a read error. The rearrangement uses TRBV27 and TRBJ2-7, with 7 bases lining up with TRBD1. The CDR3 is 12 amino acids. The germline gives CDR1 MNHEY, CDR2 SMNVEV (reference sequence). In DNA form, the CDR3 reads TGTACCAGCAGTTCAACAGGGGTTGCGCAGTACTTC. Amino acids: CTSSSTGVAQYF.

The rearrangement uses TRBV20-1 and TRBJ2-2; TRBD1 agrees at 8 bases. This CDR3 contains 15 residues. Germline-derived CDR1 and CDR2 are DFQATT and SNEGSKA (reference sequence). J lost 3 bases, V lost 3 bases, and 6 bases had no gene match. As DNA, the CDR3 is TGCAGTGCTAGGAAGACAGGGGAGCACACCGGGGAGCTGTTTTTT. Residues: CSARKTGEHTGELFF.

The rearrangement uses TRBV5-1 and TRBJ1-6; D ambiguous. The CDR3 totals 15 residues. Germline V gene data show CDR1 as SGHRS and CDR2 as YFSETQ. V shed 4 bases and J shed 8 bases, with 16 bases lying between them. As DNA, the CDR3 is TGCGCCAGCAGCATGGACGTGGCAGGACATTCACCCCTCCACTTT. It encodes CASSMDVAGHSPLHF.

This clonotype was recorded at least ten times. J is TRBJ2-1 and V is TRBV27, with 10 nucleotides matching TRBD1. The germline V gene encodes CDR1 MNHEY and CDR2 SMNVEV (reference sequence). CDR3 length: 20 residues. V shed 2 bases and J 2 bases; nucleotides not matched to a gene: 15. The CDR3 nucleotides are TGTGCCAGCAGTTTAGCCCCCCGACAGGGGGCACTGAGGACCTACAATGAGCAGTTCTTC. Protein: CASSLAPRQGALRTYNEQFF.

This clonotype was counted only a few times. This rearrangement joins TRBV7-8 to TRBJ2-3; D perhaps matches TRBD2 (6 bases). The V end lost 2 bases, the J end lost 2 bases, and 17 bases lay between the germline ends. From germline, CDR1 is SGHVS and CDR2 FQNEAQ. The CDR3 is 17 residues long. Here the CDR3 reads CASSLKIGGKDTDTQYF. The CDR3 DNA reads as TGTGCCAGCAGCTTAAAAATTGGCGGGAAGGACACAGATACGCAGTATTTT.

The rearrangement joins TRBV27 to TRBJ2-2; 8 nucleotides agree with TRBD1. The CDR3 extends over 15 amino acids. Germline V lookup: CDR1 MNHEY, CDR2 SMNVEV (reference sequence). V was clipped by 6 bases and J by 4 bases; unmatched bases: 7. The CDR3 region has the DNA TGTGCCAGCAGGGATGGACAGGGATTCACCGGGGAGCTGTTTTTT. It yields the protein CASRDGQGFTGELFF.

This clonotype was detected only a few times. This chain joins TRBV3-1 and TRBJ2-1; D call uncertain. The CDR3 spans 17 residues. The germline gives CDR1 LGHDT, CDR2 YNNKEL (reference sequence). V lost 1 base and J 2 bases, leaving 15 bases between the germline ends. This chain's CDR3 is CASSQVSSGRTYNEQFF. The CDR3 region has the DNA TGTGCCAGCAGCCAAGTGTCGTCTGGAAGGACCTACAATGAGCAGTTCTTC.

This clonotype turned up a few times. This chain links TRBV6-1 with TRBJ2-3; D tentatively fits TRBD1 or TRBD2 (5 bases each). Trimming shortened V by 6 bases and J by 6 bases, and 13 bases separated the two germline ends. The germline V gene has CDR1 MNHNS and CDR2 SASEGT. The CDR3 has 13 residues. The DNA of the CDR3 is TGTGCCAGCAGAAACCCGTGGGACGATACGCAGTATTTT. This gives the protein CASRNPWDDTQYF.

This clonotype was seen a handful of times. V is TRBV7-2 and J is TRBJ2-5, with D possibly called TRBD1 or TRBD2 (5 bases each). There are 17 residues in the CDR3. The V gene's germline CDR1 is SGHTA and CDR2 FQGNSA. The germline V and J ends were trimmed by 5 bases and 3 bases, with 22 bases remaining between them. CDR3 coding DNA: TGTGCCAGCAGCCCTAGGGGCGGGCAACAGTTAAAAGAGACCCAGTACTTC. This encodes CASSPRGGQQLKETQYF.

The rearrangement uses TRBV3-1 and TRBJ2-1; TRBD1 is a possible D gene (5 bases). With 1 base removed from V and 7 bases from J, the gap between germline ends came to 17 bases. This CDR3 has 16 amino acids. Looked up from germline, CDR1 is LGHDT and CDR2 is YNNKEL (reference sequence). CDR3: CASSQVARTWLNEQFF. The CDR3 nucleotides are TGTGCCAGCAGCCAAGTGGCTAGGACATGGCTGAATGAGCAGTTCTTC.

J is TRBJ2-3 and V is TRBV30; 13 nucleotides agree with TRBD2. The CDR3 totals 14 residues. Germline trimming cut 7 bases from V and 7 bases from J; bases unmatched to any gene: 8. From germline, CDR1 is GTSNPN and CDR2 SVGIG (reference sequence). The CDR3: CASILTSGRNTQYF. The CDR3 region has the DNA TGTGCCTCAATCTTGACTAGCGGGAGGAATACGCAGTATTTT.

V and J are TRBV13 and TRBJ1-1; D remains unclear. The germline V and J ends were trimmed by 8 bases and 0 bases, with 10 bases remaining between them. The germline gives CDR1 PRHDT, CDR2 FYEKMQ (reference sequence). This CDR3 is built from 13 residues. The CDR3 DNA reads as TGTGCCAGCGCACCAACAATGAACACTGAAGCTTTCTTT. Protein sequence: CASAPTMNTEAFF. The full variable domain, rest sourced from reference TRBV13 and TRBJ1-1, is AAGVIQSPRHLIKEKRETATLKCYPIPRHDTVYWYQQGPGQDPQFLISFYEKMQSDKGSIPDRFSAQQFSDYHSELNMSSLELGDSALYFCASAPTMNTEAFFGQGTRLTVV.